Below, 32 T cell receptor beta chains from the same sample are listed, as sequenced in a study of blood T cell repertoires in COVID-19. Only in-frame clones appear in the TCRdb table, and some are missing; sequencing was by immunoSEQ multiplex PCR. The profile shows approximately 260,000 clones, about four fifths of them singletons. Input material: peripheral blood. These receptors all stem from an elderly woman with acute or convalescent COVID-19.

CDR3 DNA sequence: TGCGCCAGCAGCTGGGACAGGGCAAATGAGCAGTTCTTC. Its translation is CASSWDRANEQFF. This chain joins TRBV5-1 and TRBJ2-1, with TRBD1 matching over 9 bases. The V and J ends lost 3 bases and 7 bases, in that order; junction bases with no gene match: 2. Germline loops: CDR1 SGHRS, CDR2 YFSETQ. The CDR3 runs to 13 residues.

This clone was observed a handful of times. The chain uses TRBV2 and TRBJ1-6, with a tentative D call TRBD1 (6 bases). Looked up from germline, CDR1 is SNHLY and CDR2 is FYNNEI. The CDR3 is 15 amino acids. Trimming pared 7 bases from V and 4 bases from J, leaving 14 bases between. The CDR3 loop is CASNLRGGYNSPLHF. The CDR3 DNA reads as TGTGCCAGCAACTTAAGGGGGGGATATAATTCACCCCTCCACTTT.

This sequence joins TRBV2 and TRBJ1-5; TRBD1 matches 9 bases. CDR3 length: 15 residues. V dropped 6 bases and J dropped 2; count of bases not matched to a gene: 5. Per germline, CDR1 SNHLY and CDR2 FYNNEI. In nucleotides, the CDR3 is TGTGCCAGCAGCGGGACAGGGATCGGCAATCAGCCCCAGCATTTT. This sequence encodes CASSGTGIGNQPQHF. The whole variable domain, remainder taken from reference TRBV2 and TRBJ1-5, is EPEVTQTPSHQVTQMGQEVILRCVPISNHLYFYWYRQILGQKVEFLVSFYNNEISEKSEIFDDQFSVERPDGSNFTLKIRSTKLEDSAMYFCASSGTGIGNQPQHFGDGTRLSIL.

This clone was detected once. V and J are TRBV7-9 and TRBJ2-3; TRBD1 aligns across 7 bases. V lost 4 bases and J lost 6; bases outside the gene matches: 7. Germline V gene data show CDR1 as SEHNR and CDR2 as FQNEAQ (reference sequence). The CDR3 is 14 residues long. The CDR3 region has the DNA TGTGCCAGCAGCTCCGACAGGGTGGAGGATACGCAGTATTTT. Translating it yields CASSSDRVEDTQYF.

V gene TRBV5-1 combines with J gene TRBJ2-3, with D possibly matching TRBD2 (6 bases). Trimming took off 0 bases at V and 4 bases at J, with 12 bases between the two ends. This CDR3 region has 15 residues. Looked up from germline, CDR1 is SGHRS and CDR2 is YFSETQ. The CDR3 sequence: CASSLGAGGADTQYF. DNA of the CDR3: TGCGCCAGCAGCTTGGGGGCCGGGGGTGCAGATACGCAGTATTTT.

This sequence joins TRBV2 and TRBJ1-5, with D perhaps matching TRBD1 (6 bases). The CDR3 consists of 14 residues. V lost 4 bases and J 5 bases, leaving 12 bases between the germline ends. CDR1 is SNHLY, CDR2 FYNNEI, per germline. The CDR3 sequence: CASSGDMTHQPQHF. The CDR3, as DNA: TGTGCCAGCAGTGGGGACATGACTCATCAGCCCCAGCATTTT.

The V call is TRBV15, the J call TRBJ1-4; 7 bases fit TRBD1. The V segment lost 0 bases and the J segment 7 bases; nucleotides outside the gene matches: 8. CDR1 and CDR2 from the germline V gene are LNHNV and YYDKDF (reference sequence). The CDR3 contains 16 residues. CDR3 amino acids: CATSRDRTGKGEKLFF. As DNA, the CDR3 is TGTGCCACCAGCAGAGATAGGACAGGCAAAGGTGAAAAACTGTTTTTT.

This clone showed up just once. The chain employs TRBV21-1 and TRBJ2-3; the D segment call TRBD1 is taken from the table without a DNA check. TRBV21-1 is an annotated pseudogene. The CDR3 contains 16 residues. The DNA for the CDR3 is TGTGCCAGCAGCAAAGGGGCAAACCAAGTCGGTGATACGCAGTATTTT. Protein product: CASSKGANQVGDTQYF.

The genes are TRBV5-1 and TRBJ2-3, with D tentatively TRBD1 (7 bases). The CDR3 extends over 14 amino acids. Germline V gene data show CDR1 as SGHRS and CDR2 as YFSETQ. Trimming shortened V by 1 base and J by 6 bases, and 12 bases separated the two germline ends. CDR3 sequence (DNA): TGCGCCAGCAGCTTGCCGTCAGGGGGGGATACGCAGTATTTT. This sequence encodes CASSLPSGGDTQYF.

The rearrangement links TRBV6-5 to TRBJ1-1; D gene unclear. CDR3 size: 11 residues. The V and J ends lost 10 bases and 5 bases respectively, with 11 bases between them. Germline values: CDR1 MNHEY, CDR2 SVGAGI. The DNA for the CDR3 is TGTGCCACCAACCACAAGACTGAAGCTTTCTTT. Translated, it gives CATNHKTEAFF.

V is TRBV21-1 and J is TRBJ2-3; the tabulated D call, TRBD1, remains unverified against the DNA. TRBV21-1 is a listed pseudogene. This CDR3 comprises 16 residues. The chain's CDR3 is CASSTEEGQGTDTQYF. As DNA, the CDR3 is TGTGCCAGCAGCACTGAAGAGGGACAGGGGACAGATACGCAGTATTTT.

A few counts support this clone. The gene calls are TRBV14 and TRBJ2-3; 7 nucleotides agree with TRBD1. J was trimmed by 2 bases and V by 5 bases; bases with no gene match: 7. This CDR3 contains 15 residues. CDR1 is SGHDN, CDR2 FVKESK, per germline. Written as DNA, the CDR3 is TGTGCCAGCAGCGACCGACAGGGATTCACAGATACGCAGTATTTT. This sequence encodes CASSDRQGFTDTQYF.

The rearrangement uses TRBV28 and TRBJ1-5; D possibly corresponds to TRBD1 (6 bases). The CDR3 has 18 residues. From germline, CDR1 is MDHEN and CDR2 SYDVKM. The V end was cut by 5 bases, the J end by 0 bases, with 20 bases between. The CDR3 nucleotides are TGTGCCAGCAGTCCCCCGGGACACCTTACCCCTAGCAATCAGCCCCAGCATTTT. Its protein is CASSPPGHLTPSNQPQHF.

The chain uses TRBV28 and TRBJ2-1; TRBD2 agrees at 9 bases. Trimming at V came to 6 bases and at J to 9 bases, leaving 12 bases not matched to a gene. The germline V gene has CDR1 MDHEN and CDR2 SYDVKM. The length of the CDR3 is 15 residues. CDR3 region: CASSPPGGGVGEQFF. CDR3 sequence (DNA): TGTGCCAGCAGCCCGCCGGGCGGGGGGGTTGGTGAGCAGTTCTTC.

The chain couples TRBV6-6 to TRBJ1-6; D remains unclear. The CDR3 spans 14 residues. V was cut by 10 bases and J by 3 bases, with 13 bases left in between. Germline lookup yields CDR1 MNHNY and CDR2 SVGAGI (reference sequence). CDR3 bases: TGTGCCATTGGGAGCAGCTTCTATAATTCACCCCTCCACTTT. It specifies CAIGSSFYNSPLHF.

The V call is TRBV27, the J call TRBJ1-5; 7 nucleotides line up with TRBD1. V gave up 4 bases and J gave up 9 bases; unmatched junction bases: 9. Germline CDR1 is MNHEY and CDR2 is SMNVEV (reference sequence). The CDR3 extends over 14 amino acids. The CDR3 loop reads CASSSLQGMGPQHF. CDR3 coding DNA: TGTGCCAGCAGTTCCCTACAGGGGATGGGGCCCCAGCATTTT.

V gene TRBV28 combines with J gene TRBJ1-5; 8 bases line up with TRBD1. V shed 2 bases, J shed 5 bases, and the junction held 8 bases outside the gene matches. The CDR3 covers 16 residues. The V gene's germline CDR1 is MDHEN and CDR2 SYDVKM. CDR3 coding DNA: TGTGCCAGCAGTTTACTACCAGGGGGCAGCTATCAGCCCCAGCATTTT. Its protein is CASSLLPGGSYQPQHF.

This clone appeared a single time. The rearrangement joins TRBV7-2 to TRBJ1-1, with TRBD1 identical over 9 bases. Trimming cost V 5 bases and J 7 bases; bases outside gene matches: 5. The CDR3 covers 13 residues. In germline, CDR1 is SGHTA, CDR2 FQGNSA. This CDR3 reads CASSAGTGIEAFF. CDR3 DNA sequence: TGTGCCAGCAGCGCCGGGACAGGGATTGAAGCTTTCTTT.

The rearrangement links TRBV30 to TRBJ1-5, with TRBD1 as a possible D gene (5 bases). V dropped 4 bases and J dropped 5 bases, with 15 bases sitting between them. From germline, CDR1 is GTSNPN and CDR2 SVGIG (reference sequence). The CDR3 sequence is 14 residues long. CDR3 amino acids: CAWTPPGRDQPQHF. For the CDR3, the DNA is TGTGCCTGGACCCCGCCCGGCAGGGATCAGCCCCAGCATTTT.

This chain joins TRBV19 and TRBJ1-4; D is possibly TRBD1 (6 bases). The CDR3 runs 15 residues. The V gene lost 3 bases and the J gene lost 2 bases, with 10 bases spanning the gap. From germline, CDR1 is LNHDA and CDR2 SQIVND (reference sequence). DNA for the CDR3: TGTGCCAGTAGTATCCATCAGGGGACTAATGAAAAACTGTTTTTT. Translated: CASSIHQGTNEKLFF.

V is TRBV15 and J is TRBJ1-1; weak D call: TRBD1 (5 bases). The CDR3 totals 14 residues. V lost 1 base and J lost 4, with 10 bases in between. Germline loops: CDR1 LNHNV, CDR2 YYDKDF (reference sequence). CDR3 nucleotide sequence: TGTGCCACCAGCAGAGTAGGGGCTCGCACTGAAGCTTTCTTT. This gives the protein CATSRVGARTEAFF.

The gene calls are TRBV7-3 and TRBJ2-3, with 9 bases that match TRBD2. The CDR3 is made up of 16 amino acids. Germline CDR1 SGHTA, CDR2 FQGTGA. With V trimmed by 2 bases and J by 5 bases, 8 bases remained unmatched. The CDR3: CASSLGLAGPIDTQYF. CDR3 coding DNA: TGTGCCAGCAGCTTAGGGCTAGCGGGGCCGATAGATACGCAGTATTTT.

The chain links TRBV10-3 to TRBJ2-1; 11 bases are shared with TRBD2. The V gene end was trimmed by 8 bases and the J gene end by 4 bases; junction bases not matched to a gene: 7. The CDR3 extends over 15 amino acids. Germline V gives CDR1 ENHRY, CDR2 SYGVKD. CDR3 sequence: CAIGPTSGAYNEQFF. In DNA, the CDR3 is TGTGCCATCGGACCGACTAGCGGGGCTTACAATGAGCAGTTCTTC.

CDR3 DNA: TGTGCCAGCAGCTCGACAGGGGGCGAGTATTCACCCCTCCACTTT. Protein: CASSSTGGEYSPLHF. J is TRBJ1-6 and V is TRBV3-1 (or the pseudogene TRBV3-2), with 10 bases identical to TRBD1. Germline loops: CDR1 LGHDT, CDR2 YNNKEL (reference sequence). Germline trimming cut 5 bases from V and 8 bases from J; bases unmatched to any gene: 6. The CDR3 runs 15 residues.

The CDR3 sequence is CASSFSSGGAQETQYF. CDR3 bases: TGCGCCAGCAGCTTTTCTAGCGGGGGGGCCCAAGAGACCCAGTACTTC. The chain combines TRBV5-1 with TRBJ2-5, with 12 bases that match TRBD2. In germline, CDR1 is SGHRS, CDR2 YFSETQ. After removal of 2 bases from V and 1 base from J, the junction contained 3 bases not matched to a gene. The CDR3 is 16 amino acids.

The chain joins TRBV12-3 or TRBV12-4 to TRBJ2-5; no firm D call. Trimming took 3 bases from V and 2 from J, leaving 7 bases between them. The CDR3 sequence is 13 residues long. The CDR3 DNA follows: TGTGCCAGCAGTTTGTTAGTTCAAGAGACCCAGTACTTC. Amino acid sequence: CASSLLVQETQYF.

The rearrangement joins TRBV3-1 (or the pseudogene TRBV3-2) to TRBJ1-2; D remains ambiguous. With 2 bases removed from V and 8 bases from J, the gap between germline ends came to 6 bases. The germline CDR1 and CDR2 sequences are LGHDT and YNNKEL (reference sequence). This CDR3 has 11 amino acids. CDR3 nucleotide sequence: TGTGCCAGCAGCCAAAATCTGGGCTACACCTTC. Amino acid sequence: CASSQNLGYTF.

The chain employs TRBV19 and TRBJ2-1, with 9 bases identical to TRBD1. The CDR3 has 16 residues. Trimming took 5 bases from V and 2 from J; bases not matched to a gene: 7. Germline CDR1 and CDR2: LNHDA and SQIVND (reference sequence). This CDR3 is CASSDRDRETYNEQFF. CDR3 DNA sequence: TGTGCCAGTAGTGACCGGGACAGGGAGACCTACAATGAGCAGTTCTTC.

A few counts support this clone. CDR3 DNA sequence: TGTGCCAGCAGCCCCTCCGCCGGGTTCACTGAAGCTTTCTTT. Translating it yields CASSPSAGFTEAFF. The V gene is TRBV3-1 (or the pseudogene TRBV3-2), the J gene TRBJ1-1, with D uncertain. The CDR3 loop spans 14 amino acids. V was cut by 4 bases and J by 4 bases, with 13 bases left in between. CDR1 and CDR2 from the germline V gene are LGHDT and YNNKEL (reference sequence).

The chain has TRBV2 and TRBJ2-1; TRBD2 is a possible D gene (5 bases). This CDR3 comprises 15 residues. Germline lookup yields CDR1 SNHLY and CDR2 FYNNEI. V was pared by 6 bases and J by 4 bases, with 16 bases between. The CDR3 loop reads CASRAARAIYNEQFF. The CDR3, as DNA: TGTGCCAGCAGGGCCGCGCGGGCGATTTACAATGAGCAGTTCTTC.

This clone was counted between two and nine times. The chain joins TRBV7-8 to TRBJ2-3; 7 bases line up with TRBD2. Unmatched junction bases numbered 9, after V lost 5 bases and J lost 10 bases. This CDR3 is built from 13 residues. Germline CDR1 and CDR2: SGHVS and FQNEAQ. CDR3 residues: CASSPDWAGAQYF. The CDR3, as DNA: TGTGCCAGCAGCCCGGACTGGGCGGGAGCGCAGTATTTT. Full variable domain (missing parts from reference TRBV7-8 and TRBJ2-3): GAGVSQSPRYKVAKRGQDVALRCDPISGHVSLFWYQQALGQGPEFLTYFQNEAQLDKSGLPSDRFFAERPEGSVSTLKIQRTQQEDSAVYLCASSPDWAGAQYFGPGTRLTVL.

The genes are TRBV30 and TRBJ1-3; D unresolved. This CDR3 has 13 residues. Germline CDR1 and CDR2: GTSNPN and SVGIG (reference sequence). Trimming took 2 bases from V and 3 from J, leaving 8 bases between them. CDR3 DNA: TGTGCCTGGAGTTCGTGGAGTGGAAACACCATATATTTT. Translation: CAWSSWSGNTIYF.